The clone carrying this TCR beta chain was seen ten or more times. What it binds is unknown. A much more abundant neighbour one base away suggests this may be a read error. The sample is drawn from a study of breast tumors, draining lymph nodes, adjacent tissues. Study-wide results and caveats: Tumors had less TCR diversity than lymph nodes, more than nontumor tissue.

Axillary draining lymph nodes of breast cancer patients supplied the node samples. A single record per CDR3 protein comes from TCRdb applying MiXCR to the multiplex PCR reads. The repertoire holds roughly 110,000 distinct CDR3 sequences, with under 40% as singletons. This CDR3 has 13 amino acids. V shed 5 bases and J shed 5 bases, with 12 bases lying between them. Germline values: CDR1 MRHNA, CDR2 SNTAGT. V usage is TRBV6-4 and J usage is TRBJ1-2; D perhaps matches TRBD1 (6 bases). This receptor was taken from a female donor with breast cancer. Some clones in this sample may be carry-over from other donors' samples. The sequenced material came from axillary lymph node tissue. The CDR3 is CASSRGPTYGYTF. In DNA, the CDR3 is TGTGCCAGCAGTCGGGGGCCTACTTATGGCTACACCTTC.